The 5 T cell receptor beta chains below were found in one sample sequenced in a study of blood T cell repertoires in COVID-19. Libraries were prepared by immunoSEQ multiplex PCR; TCRdb keeps only in-frame clonotypes and omits some of them. The sample lists 80,000 to 100,000 clones, about 80% occurring once. The material sequenced was peripheral blood. The receptors derive from a man aged 70 or older with active or convalescent COVID-19.

The chain joins TRBV7-2 to TRBJ1-6, with 9 bases fitting TRBD1. V was pared by 4 bases and J by 10 bases, with 8 bases of the junction left unmatched. Germline values: CDR1 SGHTA, CDR2 FQGNSA. This CDR3 comprises 15 residues. CDR3 sequence reads: CASSSPGQGRSPLHF. CDR3 coding DNA: TGTGCCAGCAGCTCCCCTGGACAGGGGAGGTCACCCCTCCACTTT.

The chain couples TRBV19 to TRBJ1-2, with D hard to call. V dropped 6 bases and J dropped 4 bases, with 12 bases sitting between them. Germline V gene sequence: CDR1 LNHDA, CDR2 SQIVND (reference sequence). The CDR3 has 13 residues. The CDR3 DNA follows: TGTGCCAGTAGCCCGGTCTCGGTCTATGGCTACACCTTC. The encoded protein is CASSPVSVYGYTF.

This chain uses TRBV5-5 with TRBJ1-1; D is undetermined. The V end lost 4 bases, the J end lost 0 bases, and 7 bases lay between the germline ends. CDR3 length: 13 amino acids. CDR1 and CDR2 (germline): SGHKS, YYEKEE (reference sequence). The CDR3 region is CASSPGVNTEAFF. DNA for the CDR3: TGTGCCAGCAGCCCGGGAGTGAACACTGAAGCTTTCTTT. Full variable domain (outside the CDR3, taken from reference TRBV5-5 and TRBJ1-1): DAGVTQSPTHLIKTRGQQVTLRCSPISGHKSVSWYQQVLGQGPQFIFQYYEKEERGRGNFPDRFSARQFPNYSSELNVNALLLGDSALYLCASSPGVNTEAFFGQGTRLTVV.

The chain has TRBV20-1 and TRBJ2-7; 11 nucleotides line up with TRBD2. Germline V CDR1 and CDR2: DFQATT, SNEGSKA (reference sequence). V lost 6 bases to trimming and J lost 2 bases; unmatched junction nucleotides: 9. The CDR3 sequence is 15 residues long. The CDR3 is CSASGASGGTYEQYF. For the CDR3, the DNA is TGCAGTGCAAGTGGGGCTAGCGGGGGGACCTACGAGCAGTACTTC.

The genes are TRBV3-1 (or the pseudogene TRBV3-2) and TRBJ2-3; 8 nucleotides align to TRBD2. V was pared by 1 base and J by 4 bases, with 10 bases of the junction left unmatched. CDR3 size: 17 residues. CDR1 is LGHDT and CDR2 is YNNKEL in the germline V gene (reference sequence). CDR3 DNA sequence: TGTGCCAGCAGCCAAGCGCGGGGGGCCCCATCCCCAGATACGCAGTATTTT. The encoded protein is CASSQARGAPSPDTQYF.